The next 17 T cell receptor beta chains were all read from a single sample in a study of tumor-infiltrating lymphocytes in primary liver carcinoma. Germline DNA was also extracted, while the blood RNA originated from unsorted whole blood. Making TCR beta cDNA involved around 540 ng total RNA and a constant-region primer. Sequencing libraries for TCR beta derived from three nested multiplex PCR rounds that used slightly modified ARM-PCR. Two initial PCR rounds of around 10 cycles each paired TRBV1-TRBV30 forward primers with a C-beta reverse primer. TCRdb re-derived calls from the multiplex PCR reads in MiXCR, one entry per CDR3 protein. The table records around 170,000 distinct CDR3 sequences, 60% of them present only once. The sequenced sample was peripheral blood. Every receptor here comes from a man aged 35-49 years with primary liver carcinoma and hepatitis B virus infection.

To note about this clonotype: This may be a read error, as it is one base from a much larger clone. The chain carries TRBV29-1 and TRBJ1-1; D uncertain. Germline V lookup: CDR1 SQVTM, CDR2 ANQGSEA. The CDR3 sequence is 13 residues long. This chain's CDR3 is CSVEALEGTEALF. The CDR3, as DNA: TGCAGCGTTGAAGCCCTCGAAGGCACTGAAGCTTTATTT.

Concerning this clonotype itself: A single base separates this from a much larger clone, so it may be a read error. The CDR3 coding sequence is TGTGCCAGCAGGCGACTAGTATTGGGCACCGGGGAGCCGTTTTTT. This gives the protein CASRRLVLGTGEPFF. The chain has TRBV11-2 and TRBJ2-2, with D maybe TRBD2 (6 bases). The CDR3 sequence is 15 residues long. Germline CDR1 and CDR2: SGHAT and FQNNGV.

On this clonotype itself: A junction end diverges from the germline sequence, so it may reflect a read error. The chain employs TRBV5-6 and TRBJ2-3; D gene unclear. The CDR3 consists of 15 residues. Germline CDR1 is SGHDT and CDR2 is YYEEEE. The CDR3 here is CARSLAVRTTDTHYF. CDR3 sequence (DNA): TGTGCCAGGAGCTTGGCAGTCAGAACCACAGATACGCATTATTTT.

This clonotype was detected only a few times. The genes are TRBV12-3 or TRBV12-4 and TRBJ2-2; TRBD1 aligns across 7 bases. The CDR3 consists of 14 residues. J lost 4 bases, V lost 5 bases, and 4 bases had no gene match. The chain's CDR3 is CASSLQGSTGELFF. CDR3 DNA sequence: TGTGCCAGCAGTCTACAGGGGAGCACCGGGGAGCTGTTTTTT.

On this clonotype: A much larger clonotype is one base distant, so this may be a read error. The chain uses TRBV29-1 and TRBJ2-1; no clear D gene. Trimming took 5 bases from V and 4 from J, leaving 9 bases between them. Germline CDR1 and CDR2: SQVTM and ANQGSEA. The CDR3 contains 12 residues. In nucleotides, the CDR3 is TGCAGCGTTCTACGGGCATACAATGAGCAGTTCTTC. Protein sequence: CSVLRAYNEQFF.

This clonotype has a single count. A read error is possible here, since a much larger clone lies one base away. V is TRBV11-2 and J is TRBJ1-6, with 8 bases fitting TRBD1. Germline V gives CDR1 SGHAT, CDR2 FQNNGV. The CDR3 runs to 14 residues. V trimming: 4 bases; J trimming: 9 bases; junction bases outside the gene matches: 5. The CDR3 is CASSYIQGVSPLHF. The CDR3, as DNA: TGTGCCAGCAGCTACATACAGGGGGTTTCACCCCTCCACTTT.

As to this clonotype: Germline and junction disagree at one end, which may indicate a read error. The chain is built from TRBV29-1 and TRBJ2-3; D gene unclear. CDR1 and CDR2 (germline): SQVTM, ANQGSEA. The CDR3 loop spans 8 amino acids. The CDR3 DNA follows: TGCAGCGTCGAGCTAGGAGACTTT. Amino acids: CSVELGDF.

This clonotype has a handful of counts. V usage is TRBV11-2 and J usage is TRBJ2-3; 10 nucleotides line up with TRBD2. Germline V CDR1 and CDR2: SGHAT, FQNNGV. This CDR3 has 16 amino acids. J was trimmed by 3 bases and V by 0 bases; bases with no gene match: 3. CDR3 in amino acids: CASSLEVSGGTDTQYF. As DNA, the CDR3 is TGTGCCAGCAGCTTAGAGGTTAGCGGGGGGACAGATACGCAGTATTTT.

About this clonotype: One end of the junction fails to match germline, which may point to a read error. The rearrangement joins TRBV11-2 to TRBJ2-5; 8 bases match TRBD1. This CDR3 has 16 amino acids. Germline CDR1 is SGHAT and CDR2 is FQNNGV. The CDR3 protein is CGSSPGTGRAQETQYF. In DNA, the CDR3 is TGTGGCAGCAGCCCAGGGACAGGTCGGGCGCAAGAGACCCAGTACTTC.

This clonotype was observed many times. This rearrangement joins TRBV7-8 to TRBJ2-3, with D perhaps TRBD2 (6 bases). This CDR3 has 18 residues. The V gene lost 1 base and the J gene lost 2 bases, with 19 bases spanning the gap. The germline V gene has CDR1 SGHVS and CDR2 FQNEAQ. Written as DNA, the CDR3 is TGTGCCAGCAGCTTAGGCTGGGGGACTCCGGGGGACACAGATACGCAGTATTTT. Amino acids: CASSLGWGTPGDTDTQYF.

This clonotype was counted a single time. The junction does not match germline at one end; this may be a read error. V usage is TRBV10-3 and J usage is TRBJ1-6, with D perhaps TRBD1 (6 bases). The CDR3 consists of 14 residues. Looked up from germline, CDR1 is ENHRY and CDR2 is SYGVKD. The DNA of the CDR3 is TGTGCCATAAGCCGGGACACATATGATTCACCCCACCACTTT. Protein product: CAISRDTYDSPHHF.

Comments on this clonotype: It may be a read error: a sequence one base away is much more abundant. The chain is built from TRBV6-5 and TRBJ2-1; TRBD2 matches at 14 bases. The CDR3 loop spans 19 amino acids. Germline CDR1 is MNHEY and CDR2 is SVGAGI. The CDR3 nucleotides are TGTGCCAGCAGTCTCGGACTAGCGGGAGGCCAGACGTTATACAATGAGCAGCTCTTC. It specifies CASSLGLAGGQTLYNEQLF.

This chain uses TRBV6-5 with TRBJ2-7; 8 nucleotides agree with TRBD2. This CDR3 region has 15 residues. V was pared by 4 bases and J by 2 bases, with 7 bases of the junction left unmatched. From germline, CDR1 is MNHEY and CDR2 SVGAGI. The CDR3 here is CASSSLAGLPYEQYF. In DNA, the CDR3 is TGTGCCAGCAGTTCCCTAGCGGGTCTTCCCTACGAGCAGTACTTC.

This chain uses TRBV11-3 with TRBJ1-6; D is unclear. This CDR3 comprises 13 residues. V shed 6 bases and J shed 6 bases, with 9 bases lying between them. CDR1 SGHNT and CDR2 YENEEA come from the germline V gene. The CDR3 DNA reads as TGTGCCAGCAGGCCTGAAAGTAATTCACCCCTCCACTTT. Translation: CASRPESNSPLHF.

Notes on this clonotype: It is likely a read error, because the conserved phenylalanine at the end of the CDR3 is missing. The genes are TRBV11-3 and TRBJ2-5; unclear D gene. The ends were cut back, 1 base at V and 6 bases at J, with 15 bases in the middle. CDR3 length: 15 amino acids. CDR1 SGHNT and CDR2 YENEEA come from the germline V gene. Here the CDR3 DNA reads TGTGCCAGCAGCTTAGGGCTCCCCGCCGTGCAGACCCAGTACTTA. Amino acids: CASSLGLPAVQTQYL.

Only a few counts were recorded for this clonotype. A clone one base away is much larger, so this may be a read error. This rearrangement joins TRBV11-1 to TRBJ1-3, with 8 nucleotides matching TRBD1. This CDR3 region has 13 residues. Germline CDR1 and CDR2: SGHAT and FQDESV (reference sequence). The CDR3 region is CASSSGTGNAIYF. In DNA form, the CDR3 reads TGTGCCAGCAGCTCCGGGACAGGAAACGCCATATATTTT.

This clonotype was seen a few times. The junction does not match germline at one end; this may be a read error. The chain carries TRBV11-2 and TRBJ2-1; D gene ambiguous. The CDR3 runs 16 residues. Per germline, CDR1 SGHAT and CDR2 FQNNGV. The chain's CDR3 is CASSLERARPYNEQSF. The CDR3 region has the DNA TGTGCCAGCAGCTTAGAACGGGCGCGCCCGTACAATGAGCAGTCCTTC.